Presented here are 25 T cell receptor beta chains from one specimen sequenced in a study of T-cell reconstitution after alpha-beta-depleted transplantation in children. Library preparation (for TCRbeta) was performed with unique molecular identifiers. MiXCR, applied by TCRdb to the PCR reads, yields one record per CDR3 protein. The data contain about 980,000 distinct CDR3 sequences, 25% to 35% of them singletons. The sequencing used PBMCs, mostly from graft donor cells, collected 360 days after TCRalphabeta/CD19-depleted stem cell transplant. These receptors all stem from a boy under three years old who had a stem cell transplant for SCID, so the T cells may come from the graft donor.

The gene calls are TRBV3-1 and TRBJ2-2; D is undetermined. Trimming cost V 5 bases and J 4 bases, with 14 bases left between them. The CDR3 has 15 amino acids. CDR1 and CDR2 from the germline V gene are LGHDT and YNNKEL (reference sequence). The CDR3 loop reads CASSTFTVSTGELFF. In DNA, the CDR3 is TGTGCCAGCAGCACATTCACTGTCAGCACCGGGGAGCTGTTTTTT.

This CDR3 is CASSLQGSGVNQPQHF. For the CDR3, the DNA is TGTGCCAGCAGCCTTCAGGGGTCCGGCGTCAATCAGCCCCAGCATTTT. This rearrangement joins TRBV7-8 to TRBJ1-5, with D possibly matching TRBD1 (6 bases). V shed 5 bases and J shed 3 bases, with 17 bases lying between them. The CDR3 is made up of 16 amino acids. From germline, CDR1 is SGHVS and CDR2 FQNEAQ.

The chain carries TRBV10-3 and TRBJ2-7; tentative D call: TRBD1 (5 bases). This CDR3 is 14 amino acids long. V lost 7 bases, J lost 3 bases, and 16 bases lay in between. From germline, CDR1 is ENHRY and CDR2 SYGVKD. The CDR3 DNA sequence: TGTGCCATCAAAATAGGGGATACCTTCTACGAGCAGTACTTC. Translation: CAIKIGDTFYEQYF.

The table lists this clonotype with a few counts. The chain uses TRBV12-3 or TRBV12-4 and TRBJ1-3; possible D gene TRBD1, 5 bases. This CDR3 has 14 amino acids. Trimming removed 3 bases at V and 7 bases at J, with 13 bases between. The CDR3 loop reads CASSFGAGSNTIYF. The DNA for the CDR3 is TGTGCCAGCAGTTTCGGCGCAGGGTCGAACACCATATATTTT.

CDR3 protein: CAFCLRTSGLHSYNEQFF. The CDR3 nucleotides are TGTGCCTTCTGTTTAAGGACTAGCGGGCTTCACTCCTACAATGAGCAGTTCTTC. This rearrangement joins TRBV2 to TRBJ2-1, with TRBD2 matching 11 bases. In germline, CDR1 is SNHLY, CDR2 FYNNEI. The CDR3 is 18 residues long. Unmatched junction bases numbered 15, after V lost 11 bases and J lost 0 bases.

This clonotype was seen only a few times. The CDR3 sequence is CASSLMAGGSTDTQYF. DNA for the CDR3: TGTGCCAGCAGCTTAATGGCGGGGGGGAGCACAGATACGCAGTATTTT. The chain links TRBV7-2 to TRBJ2-3, with 9 bases matching TRBD2. The ends lost 2 bases at V and 0 bases at J; junction bases unmatched: 3. The CDR3 has 16 residues. CDR1 is SGHTA, CDR2 FQGNSA, per germline.

This clonotype was seen a handful of times. The chain employs TRBV27 and TRBJ2-7, with TRBD1 identical over 11 bases. From germline, CDR1 is MNHEY and CDR2 SMNVEV (reference sequence). This CDR3 spans 17 amino acids. The trim removed 6 bases at V and 4 bases at J, leaving 14 bases unmatched. Here the CDR3 DNA reads TGTGCCAGCAGCCGAACCGGGACAGGGGGGCCTTCTTACGAGCAGTACTTC. Translating gives CASSRTGTGGPSYEQYF.

This clonotype was detected a few times. The chain combines TRBV27 with TRBJ2-1, with 11 nucleotides matching TRBD2. The CDR3 consists of 16 residues. Unmatched junction bases numbered 4, after V lost 0 bases and J lost 6 bases. Germline loops: CDR1 MNHEY, CDR2 SMNVEV (reference sequence). The CDR3, as DNA: TGTGCCAGCAGTTTATCGTTTACTAGCGGGGGCAATGAGCAGTTCTTC. Its protein product is CASSLSFTSGGNEQFF.

This clonotype was seen a handful of times. This chain links TRBV29-1 with TRBJ2-1; TRBD1 matches at 9 bases. The V gene's germline CDR1 is SQVTM and CDR2 ANQGSEA. The length of the CDR3 is 14 residues. V was pared by 2 bases and J by 9 bases, with 8 bases of the junction left unmatched. The CDR3 nucleotides are TGCAGCGTTGAAAGGGGACAGGGCATGGGTGAGCAGTTCTTC. Translating gives CSVERGQGMGEQFF.

This sequence joins TRBV20-1 and TRBJ1-1; D is uncertain. The V gene lost 5 bases and the J gene lost 0 bases, with 7 bases spanning the gap. The CDR3 totals 12 residues. CDR1 is DFQATT, CDR2 SNEGSKA, per germline (reference sequence). The DNA of the CDR3 is TGCAGTGCTTCCCTTATGAACACTGAAGCTTTCTTT. This codes for CSASLMNTEAFF.

This clonotype was detected a few times. The rearrangement uses TRBV6-5 and TRBJ2-3; maybe TRBD2 (5 bases). The V end lost 4 bases, the J end lost 2 bases, and 16 bases lay between the germline ends. Germline assignment: CDR1 MNHEY and CDR2 SVGAGI. The CDR3 is 16 residues long. CDR3 bases: TGTGCCAGCAGTTCCAGAAGGAGGTCCTCCACAGATACGCAGTATTTT. Protein sequence: CASSSRRRSSTDTQYF.

The chain links TRBV7-2 to TRBJ1-1; tentative D call: TRBD1 (6 bases). Germline loops: CDR1 SGHTA, CDR2 FQGNSA. The CDR3 is 15 amino acids. The ends were cut back, 0 bases at V and 3 bases at J, with 11 bases in the middle. The CDR3 sequence: CASSLAPGVYTEAFF. The CDR3 nucleotides are TGTGCCAGCAGCTTAGCACCAGGGGTCTACACTGAAGCTTTCTTT.

This chain links TRBV21-1 with TRBJ2-4; TRBD1 reflects the table's D call only, with no check against the DNA. TRBV21-1 is shown as a pseudogene. CDR3 size: 21 residues. This CDR3 is CASSRYDPGTGTSLAKNIQYF. The CDR3 DNA sequence: TGTGCCAGCAGCAGATATGACCCCGGGACAGGGACCTCATTAGCCAAAAACATTCAGTACTTC.

The chain is built from TRBV5-1 and TRBJ2-5, with TRBD1 matching 11 bases. From germline, CDR1 is SGHRS and CDR2 YFSETQ. V was pared by 7 bases and J by 6 bases, with 14 bases of the junction left unmatched. The CDR3 has 16 amino acids. CDR3 amino acids: CASSPGGQGGQKTQYF. The CDR3 bases are TGCGCCAGCTCCCCTGGGGGACAGGGGGGTCAAAAGACCCAGTACTTC.

The chain combines TRBV15 with TRBJ2-7; 9 bases map to TRBD1. The CDR3 runs 15 residues. With V trimmed by 1 base and J by 4 bases, 5 bases remained unmatched. The V gene's germline CDR1 is LNHNV and CDR2 YYDKDF (reference sequence). CDR3: CATSRVGTGSYEQYF. For the CDR3, the DNA is TGTGCCACCAGCAGAGTGGGGACAGGGAGTTACGAGCAGTACTTC.

The table lists this clonotype with a few counts. The rearrangement links TRBV7-2 to TRBJ2-3, with 9 bases aligning to TRBD2. The CDR3 covers 16 residues. V lost 1 base and J lost 4; bases outside the gene matches: 6. From germline, CDR1 is SGHTA and CDR2 FQGNSA. The CDR3 loop is CASSLGGGAVADTQYF. The CDR3 bases are TGTGCCAGCAGCTTAGGCGGGGGGGCCGTGGCAGATACGCAGTATTTT. Combining the CDR3 with reference TRBV7-2 and TRBJ2-3 gives the whole variable domain GAGVSQSPSNKVTEKGKDVELRCDPISGHTALYWYRQSLGQGLEFLIYFQGNSAPDKSGLPSDRFSAERTGGSVSTLTIQRTQQEDSAVYLCASSLGGGAVADTQYFGPGTRLTVL.

The V gene is TRBV6-2 or TRBV6-3, the J gene TRBJ2-7; TRBD1 matches 8 bases. Germline loops: CDR1 MNHEY, CDR2 SVGEGT. The CDR3 is 14 amino acids. Trimming took 5 bases from V and 6 from J; bases not matched to a gene: 9. The CDR3 nucleotides are TGTGCCAGCAGTCGACAGGGGCCGGGGTTCGAGCAGTACTTC. It yields the protein CASSRQGPGFEQYF.

The chain recombines TRBV20-1 with TRBJ2-3, with D hard to call. Germline loops: CDR1 DFQATT, CDR2 SNEGSKA (reference sequence). V was clipped by 1 base and J by 6 bases, with 8 bases between them. CDR3 size: 12 residues. Here the CDR3 reads CSARAVLDTQYF. CDR3 nucleotides: TGCAGTGCTAGAGCCGTCCTTGATACGCAGTATTTT.

In its sample, this clonotype was seen many times. The chain is built from TRBV12-3 or TRBV12-4 and TRBJ2-7; D is possibly TRBD1 (6 bases). This CDR3 contains 14 residues. Trimming removed 5 bases at V and 0 bases at J, with 11 bases between. The CDR3 region has the DNA TGTGCCAGCAGTCCCTGGACAGTCTCCTACGAGCAGTACTTC. Translation: CASSPWTVSYEQYF.

This sequence joins TRBV6-1 and TRBJ2-3; D is undetermined. Germline V gene sequence: CDR1 MNHNS, CDR2 SASEGT. V lost 4 bases and J lost 0, with 14 bases in between. The CDR3 extends over 16 amino acids. This CDR3 reads CASSVNRESSTDTQYF. The CDR3 DNA reads TGTGCCAGCAGTGTTAACAGAGAATCTAGCACAGATACGCAGTATTTT.

A few counts support this clonotype. The genes are TRBV4-2 and TRBJ2-1; D is tentatively TRBD1 or TRBD2 (5 bases each). The CDR3 extends over 16 amino acids. Trimming removed 3 bases at V and 7 bases at J, with 19 bases between. CDR1 is LGHNA and CDR2 is YNFKEQ in the germline V gene. The CDR3 bases are TGTGCCAGCAGCCAGAGGAATACCGGGACGGGAAATGAGCAGTTCTTC. Amino acid sequence: CASSQRNTGTGNEQFF.

The rearrangement joins TRBV3-1 to TRBJ2-1, with 11 bases lining up with TRBD2. Unmatched junction bases numbered 8, after V lost 2 bases and J lost 5 bases. The CDR3 spans 17 residues. Germline CDR1 and CDR2: LGHDT and YNNKEL (reference sequence). The CDR3 region is CASSQPQSSGGNNEQFF. DNA of the CDR3: TGTGCCAGCAGCCAACCCCAGTCTAGCGGGGGGAACAATGAGCAGTTCTTC.

This clonotype has a handful of counts. This chain links TRBV25-1 with TRBJ1-2; D unclear. CDR3 length equals 12 residues. From germline, CDR1 is MGHDK and CDR2 SYGVNS. Deletions cut 5 bases from V and 2 bases from J, with 6 bases between. Here the CDR3 reads CASSYTNYGYTF. DNA for the CDR3: TGTGCCAGCAGTTATACAAACTATGGCTACACCTTC.

The sample holds a few counts of this clonotype. The V and J genes are TRBV15 and TRBJ1-2; possibly TRBD1 for D (6 bases). The germline CDR1 and CDR2 sequences are LNHNV and YYDKDF (reference sequence). CDR3 length: 13 amino acids. V lost 8 bases and J lost 2, with 12 bases in between. Written as DNA, the CDR3 is TGTGCCACCGCCGGGACAACAAACTATGGCTACACCTTC. Protein sequence: CATAGTTNYGYTF.

CDR3 nucleotide sequence: TGCGCCAGCAGCCAAGATCCGGGGGTTAGGAATCAGCCCCAGCATTTT. This translates into CASSQDPGVRNQPQHF. The genes are TRBV4-3 and TRBJ1-5; D possibly corresponds to TRBD1 (5 bases). CDR1 is LGHNA, CDR2 YSLEER, per germline. The CDR3 totals 16 residues. The V end lost 0 bases, the J end lost 4 bases, and 13 bases lay between the germline ends.